This T cell receptor (beta chain) comes out of a study of blood T cells in healthy people across ages. A second about 7 to 11 cycle PCR used barcoded and J-beta primers. MiXCR, run by TCRdb on the 5' RACE reads, gives a single entry per CDR3 protein. There are hundreds of thousands of distinct CDR3 sequences in the sample; approximately 44% occur only once, and about 19% lies in the top ten. With respect to this clonotype: Its antigen is currently unknown.

V shed 2 bases and J 4 bases; nucleotides not matched to a gene: 8. Germline V CDR1 and CDR2: GTSNPN, SVGIG (reference sequence). The CDR3 runs 16 residues. Whole-study findings and limits: With naive T cell percentage, TCR beta diversity showed a strong correlation. Estimates of diversity drawn from one million T cells were considered underestimates.

V gene TRBV30 combines with J gene TRBJ2-2; 9 bases are shared with TRBD1. The sequencing sample was made of blood. This TCR was sampled from a man aged 60-69 years in good health. In DNA, the CDR3 is TGTGCCTGGAGTTGGGGAACAGGGGGCCGCACCGGGGAGCTGTTTTTT. Translating it yields CAWSWGTGGRTGELFF.